This T cell receptor (beta chain) was documented in a study of blood T cell repertoires in COVID-19. Across the study: The United States, Italy and Spain supplied acute and convalescent COVID-19 samples. Nucleic acid was either cDNA or gDNA, and it came from T cells, B-cell-depleted T cells, or PBMCs.

Authors' data handling: Reference gene primer amplification yielded estimated nucleated cell counts. Profiled with immunoSEQ multiplex PCR; TCRdb holds only in-frame clones, not every one. The D gene and trimming were derived from the DNA, and the V and J assignments and clone size from that table. The sample holds under 100,000 clones, approximately 87% seen once. Germline V gene lookup returns CDR1 LGHDT and CDR2 YNNKEL (reference sequence). V lost 3 bases, J lost 4 bases, and 15 bases lay in between. This CDR3 comprises 16 residues. This rearrangement joins TRBV3-1 (or the pseudogene TRBV3-2) to TRBJ2-2, with D possibly matching TRBD2 (5 bases). This TCR was recovered from a human donor in a cohort sampled during active COVID-19. The sequenced sample consisted of peripheral blood. CDR3 in amino acids: CASSQEASVGTGELFF. Written as DNA, the CDR3 is TGTGCCAGCAGCCAGGAGGCCTCGGTTGGCACCGGGGAGCTGTTTTTT.